The clone carrying this T cell receptor (beta chain) was detected many times. Its antigen is currently unknown. Template switching added a universal primer site; cDNA carried unique molecular identifiers. TCRdb called the 5' RACE reads again in MiXCR, with one record for every CDR3 protein. The repertoire holds fewer than 350,000 distinct CDR3 sequences, with roughly 8.6% as singletons. The record originates from a study of identical twins. Whole-study findings and limits: Out-of-frame alpha sequences common to twins exhibited a surplus of low generation probability. It was possible that invariant MAIT and iNKT cells partly confounded the zero-insertion analyses.

These data are also associated with another study on yellow fever vaccine responses in identical twins. Turning to that study: Reported findings indicate that twins' vaccine T cell responses seemed partially convergent, partially personalized.

The sample consisted of memory (CD45RO+) T cells sorted from blood. This sequence was found in a woman between 18 and 29 years old in good health.

CDR3 nucleotide sequence: TGCGCCAGCAGCCGAGGGGAGGCAGATACGCAGTATTTT. It specifies CASSRGEADTQYF. This chain links TRBV5-1 with TRBJ2-3, with TRBD2 as a possible D gene (6 bases). The CDR3 totals 13 residues. Germline V lookup: CDR1 SGHRS, CDR2 YFSETQ. V shed 4 bases and J shed 4 bases, with 10 bases lying between them.